The 27 T cell receptor beta chains below all came from one sample that was sequenced in a study of cytotoxic CD8 clonotypes in ibrutinib-treated CLL. Sequencing used immunoSEQ multiplex PCR; TCRdb keeps in-frame clones, though not all of them. Of about 68,000 clones listed, under 70% were seen once; the top ten hold around 5.7%. Here the sequenced sample was PBMCs, taken after 12 months of ibrutinib treatment. These receptors were collected from a human donor with chronic lymphocytic leukemia.

The chain links TRBV18 to TRBJ2-2; D ambiguous. V was clipped by 4 bases and J by 0 bases, with 12 bases between them. CDR1 is KGHSH and CDR2 is LQKENI in the germline V gene. This CDR3 contains 16 residues. The DNA for the CDR3 is TGTGCCAGCTCACGTTCGATGGGGACGAACACCGGGGAGCTGTTTTTT. The encoded protein is CASSRSMGTNTGELFF.

The chain has TRBV28 and TRBJ2-7; possibly TRBD1 for D (6 bases). The V gene's germline CDR1 is MDHEN and CDR2 SYDVKM. V gave up 1 base and J gave up 6 bases, with 7 bases separating them. This CDR3 comprises 12 residues. The CDR3 loop is CASSLLGGEQYF. The CDR3 region has the DNA TGTGCCAGCAGTTTATTAGGGGGCGAGCAGTACTTC.

The gene calls are TRBV13 and TRBJ2-1; 8 bases align to TRBD1. CDR3 length: 15 residues. The germline V gene encodes CDR1 PRHDT and CDR2 FYEKMQ (reference sequence). The trim removed 0 bases at V and 4 bases at J, leaving 2 bases unmatched. CDR3 sequence: CASSLGQGGYNEQFF. CDR3 coding DNA: TGTGCCAGCAGCTTAGGACAGGGGGGATACAATGAGCAGTTCTTC.

This sequence joins TRBV30 and TRBJ2-7; TRBD1 is a possible D gene (5 bases). Trimming left V 0 bases short and J 3 bases short, with 6 bases between. The CDR3 sequence is 12 residues long. CDR1 and CDR2 (germline): GTSNPN, SVGIG (reference sequence). In nucleotides, the CDR3 is TGTGCCTGGAGTGTAGACAGCTACGAGCAGTACTTC. Protein sequence: CAWSVDSYEQYF.

J is TRBJ1-1 and V is TRBV5-1; 11 bases map to TRBD1. Germline CDR1 and CDR2: SGHRS and YFSETQ. CDR3 length: 16 amino acids. Trimming at V came to 4 bases and at J to 0 bases, leaving 5 bases not matched to a gene. DNA of the CDR3: TGCGCCAGCAGCCAAGGACAGGGGGCCATGAACACTGAAGCTTTCTTT. Protein sequence: CASSQGQGAMNTEAFF.

The V and J genes are TRBV4-1 and TRBJ2-5, with 12 positions matching TRBD2. The CDR3 has 19 residues. From germline, CDR1 is MGHRA and CDR2 YSYEKL. Germline trimming cut 0 bases from V and 2 bases from J; bases unmatched to any gene: 10. CDR3 sequence: CASSQDPLTSGGIQETQYF. CDR3 DNA sequence: TGCGCCAGCAGCCAAGACCCTCTAACTAGCGGGGGGATACAAGAGACCCAGTACTTC.

The CDR3 region is CASSLDGKRPGILHF. In DNA form, the CDR3 reads TGTGCCAGCAGCTTAGACGGGAAAAGGCCCGGGATCCTCCACTTT. The gene calls are TRBV11-2 and TRBJ1-6; D ambiguous. Trimming took off 0 bases at V and 15 bases at J, with 18 bases between the two ends. Looked up from germline, CDR1 is SGHAT and CDR2 is FQNNGV. The CDR3 runs to 15 residues. Together with reference TRBV11-2 and TRBJ1-6, the CDR3 gives the full variable domain: EAGVAQSPRYKIIEKRQSVAFWCNPISGHATLYWYQQILGQGPKLLIQFQNNGVVDDSQLPKDRFSAERLKGVDSTLKIQPAKLEDSAVYLCASSLDGKRPGILHFGNGTRLTVT.

The chain is built from TRBV25-1 and TRBJ2-3; 9 nucleotides agree with TRBD1. The germline CDR1 and CDR2 sequences are MGHDK and SYGVNS. The CDR3 contains 14 residues. The V gene end was trimmed by 6 bases and the J gene end by 8 bases; junction bases not matched to a gene: 9. The CDR3 nucleotides are TGTGCCAGCAGCGACAGGGGGGCACAAGGTACGCAGTATTTT. This sequence encodes CASSDRGAQGTQYF.

V usage is TRBV6-1 and J usage is TRBJ2-3, with no clear D. Trimming removed 7 bases from V and 4 bases from J, with 15 bases in between. CDR1 and CDR2 from the germline V gene are MNHNS and SASEGT. This CDR3 has 14 amino acids. The CDR3 sequence: CASIKNTASDTQYF. CDR3 sequence (DNA): TGTGCCAGCATCAAAAACACAGCGTCAGATACGCAGTATTTT.

The chain links TRBV7-3 to TRBJ2-1; a possible D gene is TRBD1 (5 bases). From germline, CDR1 is SGHTA and CDR2 FQGTGA. Trimming removed 3 bases at V and 4 bases at J, with 7 bases between. The CDR3 covers 13 residues. CDR3: CASSLGRYNEQFF. CDR3 DNA: TGTGCCAGCAGCTTGGGGCGGTACAATGAGCAGTTCTTC.

V usage is TRBV5-1 and J usage is TRBJ2-5, with D tentatively TRBD2 (6 bases). CDR3 length equals 16 residues. The V and J ends lost 6 bases and 0 bases respectively, with 18 bases between them. Germline values: CDR1 SGHRS, CDR2 YFSETQ. The CDR3 DNA sequence: TGCGCCAGCACCCCCTCCTTATGGACTAACCAAGAGACCCAGTACTTC. It encodes CASTPSLWTNQETQYF.

This clone appeared a few times. The V gene is TRBV7-9, the J gene TRBJ1-2; D is undetermined. The ends were cut back, 7 bases at V and 6 bases at J, with 12 bases in the middle. The CDR3 has 12 amino acids. CDR1 and CDR2 from the germline V gene are SEHNR and FQNEAQ (reference sequence). The CDR3 spells CASTSGRDGYTF. The CDR3 DNA reads TGTGCCAGCACCTCGGGGAGGGATGGCTACACCTTC.

The rearrangement uses TRBV5-1 and TRBJ1-6, with a weak D call TRBD1 (5 bases). Trimming left V 5 bases short and J 14 bases short, with 11 bases between. CDR1 and CDR2 (germline): SGHRS, YFSETQ. This CDR3 is 11 amino acids long. The DNA for the CDR3 is TGCGCCAGCAGGGGGGGGTCGGCCCTCCACTTT. Translation gives CASRGGSALHF.

This clone has just one count. This sequence joins TRBV6-6 and TRBJ2-5; 9 bases agree with TRBD1. V dropped 6 bases and J dropped 2; count of bases not matched to a gene: 7. From germline, CDR1 is MNHNY and CDR2 SVGAGI (reference sequence). There are 15 residues in the CDR3. DNA for the CDR3: TGTGCCAGCAGACAACCAGACAGGGGGCAAGAGACCCAGTACTTC. Its protein is CASRQPDRGQETQYF.

In this sample, this clone turned up a few times. CDR3 amino acids: CSASRPEAFF. The CDR3 DNA reads TGCAGTGCTAGTCGCCCTGAAGCTTTCTTT. The chain recombines TRBV20-1 with TRBJ1-1, with D unclear. With 3 bases removed from V and 6 bases from J, the gap between germline ends came to 5 bases. The CDR3 runs to 10 residues. CDR1 is DFQATT, CDR2 SNEGSKA, per germline (reference sequence).

This chain links TRBV11-2 with TRBJ2-2; tentatively, D is TRBD2 (5 bases). Per the germline V gene, CDR1 is SGHAT and CDR2 is FQNNGV. This CDR3 is 15 amino acids long. V was trimmed by 5 bases and J by 0 bases, leaving 10 bases between them. CDR3 region: CASSLERSNTGELFF. CDR3 sequence (DNA): TGTGCCAGCAGCCTCGAGCGGTCGAACACCGGGGAGCTGTTTTTT.

This clone was counted only a few times. The chain recombines TRBV5-1 with TRBJ2-5, with D possibly matching TRBD2 (5 bases). This CDR3 is built from 13 residues. Looked up from germline, CDR1 is SGHRS and CDR2 is YFSETQ. V was cut by 0 bases and J by 6 bases, with 9 bases left in between. The CDR3 DNA reads TGCGCCAGCAGCTTGGGTGGCGGGCAGACCCAGTACTTC. This encodes CASSLGGGQTQYF.

CDR3 amino acids: CASSPRDRGTYEQYF. The DNA of the CDR3 is TGTGCCAGCAGCCCAAGGGACAGGGGCACGTACGAGCAGTACTTC. The chain is built from TRBV11-1 and TRBJ2-7, with 10 bases fitting TRBD1. V shed 5 bases, J shed 4 bases, and the junction held 8 bases outside the gene matches. The germline CDR1 and CDR2 sequences are SGHAT and FQDESV (reference sequence). This CDR3 is built from 15 residues.

The table lists this clone with a few counts. The chain joins TRBV7-9 to TRBJ2-1; 13 nucleotides match TRBD2. With 8 bases clipped from V and 7 bases from J, the junction kept 5 bases outside the gene matches. This CDR3 is 14 amino acids long. Germline V gene sequence: CDR1 SEHNR, CDR2 FQNEAQ (reference sequence). The CDR3 bases are TGTGCCAGCCTCACTAGCGGGGGGGTGAATGAGCAGTTCTTC. It specifies CASLTSGGVNEQFF.

The chain uses TRBV5-8 and TRBJ2-1; the D is unclear. Trimming removed 4 bases from V and 4 bases from J, with 3 bases in between. CDR1 and CDR2 (germline): SGHTS, YDEGEE. This CDR3 is built from 11 residues. CDR3 DNA: TGTGCCAGCAGCACTTACAATGAGCAGTTCTTC. It yields the protein CASSTYNEQFF.

The chain joins TRBV7-9 to TRBJ2-5; 7 bases line up with TRBD1. From germline, CDR1 is SEHNR and CDR2 FQNEAQ (reference sequence). The CDR3 spans 16 residues. The trim removed 5 bases at V and 4 bases at J, leaving 13 bases unmatched. The DNA of the CDR3 is TGTGCCAGCAGCCCCCCTCGAGGGGGCAGTGGAGAGACCCAGTACTTC. Translated: CASSPPRGGSGETQYF.

The chain links TRBV4-2 to TRBJ1-5; D might be TRBD1 (5 bases). V lost 0 bases to trimming and J lost 7 bases, with 16 bases between them. The CDR3 loop spans 16 amino acids. From germline, CDR1 is LGHNA and CDR2 YNFKEQ. The CDR3 spells CASSQDRGSTDQPQHF. Here the CDR3 DNA reads TGTGCCAGCAGCCAAGATCGGGGGTCTACGGACCAGCCCCAGCATTTT.

This clone was found a few times. The rearrangement links TRBV7-9 to TRBJ1-2, with D tentatively TRBD1 (5 bases). V lost 1 base, J lost 8 bases, and 8 bases lay in between. This CDR3 contains 12 residues. The V gene's germline CDR1 is SEHNR and CDR2 FQNEAQ (reference sequence). CDR3 nucleotides: TGTGCCAGCAGCTTAGGTCGGGACGGCTACACCTTC. The encoded protein is CASSLGRDGYTF. The full variable domain, with the rest looked up from reference TRBV7-9 and TRBJ1-2, is DTGVSQNPRHKITKRGQNVTFRCDPISEHNRLYWYRQTLGQGPEFLTYFQNEAQLEKSRLLSDRFSAERPKGSFSTLEIQRTEQGDSAMYLCASSLGRDGYTFGSGTRLTVV.

This clone came up once. V usage is TRBV5-5 and J usage is TRBJ1-2; D gene ambiguous. Germline V gene data show CDR1 as SGHKS and CDR2 as YYEKEE (reference sequence). The germline V and J ends were trimmed by 4 bases and 3 bases, with 10 bases remaining between them. The CDR3 consists of 13 residues. The CDR3 loop is CASSQGNYYGYTF. The CDR3 DNA follows: TGTGCCAGCAGCCAAGGGAACTACTATGGCTACACCTTC.

This chain joins TRBV6-5 and TRBJ1-5; D is possibly TRBD1 (6 bases). CDR1 and CDR2 (germline): MNHEY, SVGAGI. V lost 6 bases and J lost 5, with 14 bases in between. The CDR3 totals 14 residues. The CDR3 bases are TGTGCCAGCAGCCTTGACAGGACCCATCAGCCCCAGCATTTT. Its protein is CASSLDRTHQPQHF.

The V call is TRBV6-1, the J call TRBJ2-1; 8 positions agree with TRBD2. Germline values: CDR1 MNHNS, CDR2 SASEGT. Trimming took 5 bases from V and 1 from J; bases not matched to a gene: 4. The CDR3 is 15 residues long. In nucleotides, the CDR3 is TGTGCCAGCAGTCGACTAGCGCGTTCCTACAATGAGCAGTTCTTC. Protein product: CASSRLARSYNEQFF.

This rearrangement joins TRBV7-9 to TRBJ1-2, with no clear D. The V gene's germline CDR1 is SEHNR and CDR2 FQNEAQ (reference sequence). The CDR3 length is 15 residues. Trimming took 1 base from V and 6 from J, leaving 15 bases between them. CDR3 residues: CASSLGRVWLDGYTF. In nucleotides, the CDR3 is TGTGCCAGCAGCTTAGGTCGGGTTTGGTTGGATGGCTACACCTTC.